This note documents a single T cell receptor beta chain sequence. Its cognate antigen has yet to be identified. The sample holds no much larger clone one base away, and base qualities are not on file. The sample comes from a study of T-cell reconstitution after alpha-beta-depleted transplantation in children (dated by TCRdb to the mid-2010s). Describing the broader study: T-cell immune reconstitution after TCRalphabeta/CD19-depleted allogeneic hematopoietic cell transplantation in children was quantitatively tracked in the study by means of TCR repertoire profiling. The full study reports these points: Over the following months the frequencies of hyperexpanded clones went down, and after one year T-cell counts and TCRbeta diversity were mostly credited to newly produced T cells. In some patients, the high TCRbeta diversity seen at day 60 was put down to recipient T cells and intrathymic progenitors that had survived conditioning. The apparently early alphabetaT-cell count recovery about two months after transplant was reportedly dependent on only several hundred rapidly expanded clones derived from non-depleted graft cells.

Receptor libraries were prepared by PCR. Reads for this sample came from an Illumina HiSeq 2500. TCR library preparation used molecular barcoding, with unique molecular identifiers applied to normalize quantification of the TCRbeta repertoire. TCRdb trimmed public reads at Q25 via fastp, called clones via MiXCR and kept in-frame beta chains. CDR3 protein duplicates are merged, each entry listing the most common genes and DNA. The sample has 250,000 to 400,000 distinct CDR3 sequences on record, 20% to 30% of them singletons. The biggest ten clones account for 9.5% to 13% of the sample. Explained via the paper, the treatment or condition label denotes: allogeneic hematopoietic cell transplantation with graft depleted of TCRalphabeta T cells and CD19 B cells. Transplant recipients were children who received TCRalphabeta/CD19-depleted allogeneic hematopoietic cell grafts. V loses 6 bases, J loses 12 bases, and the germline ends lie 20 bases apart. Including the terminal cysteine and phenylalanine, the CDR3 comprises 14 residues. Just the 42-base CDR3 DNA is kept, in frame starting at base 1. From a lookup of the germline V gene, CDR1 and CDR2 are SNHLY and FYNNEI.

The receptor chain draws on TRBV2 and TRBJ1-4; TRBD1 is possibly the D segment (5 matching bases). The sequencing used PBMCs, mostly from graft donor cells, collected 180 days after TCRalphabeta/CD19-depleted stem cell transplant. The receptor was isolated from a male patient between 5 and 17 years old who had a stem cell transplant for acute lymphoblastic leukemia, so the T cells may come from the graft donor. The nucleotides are TGTGCCAGCAGGGGCCGGGACTCCCCCGGGGAACTGTTTTTT. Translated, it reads CASRGRDSPGELFF.